This T cell receptor beta chain was retrieved from a study of shared clonotypes between healthy human individuals. CD4+ cells underwent separation, giving CD45RA+ naive and CD45RA-negative memory subsets. In germline, CDR1 is SGHRS, CDR2 YFSETQ. V trimming: 6 bases; J trimming: 4 bases; junction bases outside the gene matches: 11. CDR3 length equals 15 residues. Study-level points and caveats: Approximately 5.3% was the fraction of naive CD4 clonotypes found shared across a few donors.

A word on this clone: Its antigen is not known.

Assay: immunoSEQ multiplex PCR; the TCRdb copy retains only in-frame clones and omits some. The sample gives around 1.1 million clones, approximately 80% of which show up once; roughly 0.82% is in the top ten. The chain links TRBV5-1 to TRBJ2-3; 7 nucleotides match TRBD2. The sequence came from a man aged 18 to 29 in good health. Some clones in this sample may be carry-over from other donors' samples. The sequenced material came from memory CD4+ T cells from PBMCs. The subset was: CD45RA-negative fraction. The CDR3 loop reads CASTARAGSPDTQYF. Here the CDR3 DNA reads TGCGCCAGCACCGCGCGAGCGGGGTCCCCAGATACGCAGTATTTT.